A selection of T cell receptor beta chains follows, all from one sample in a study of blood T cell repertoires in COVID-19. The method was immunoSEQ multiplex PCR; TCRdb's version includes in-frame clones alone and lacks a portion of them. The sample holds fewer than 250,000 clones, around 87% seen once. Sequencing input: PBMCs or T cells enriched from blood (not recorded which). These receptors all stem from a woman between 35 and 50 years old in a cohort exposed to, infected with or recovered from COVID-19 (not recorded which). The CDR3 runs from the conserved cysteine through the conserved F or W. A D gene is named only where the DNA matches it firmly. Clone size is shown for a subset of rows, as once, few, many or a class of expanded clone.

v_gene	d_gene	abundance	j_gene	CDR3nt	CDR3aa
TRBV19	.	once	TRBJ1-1	TGTGCCAGTAGTCCAGCCCCCGGACAAGTGTCCACTAACACTGAAGCTTTCTTT	CASSPAPGQVSTNTEAFF
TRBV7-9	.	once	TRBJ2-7	TGTGCCAGCAGCTTGGTGGCATACGAGCAGTACTTC	CASSLVAYEQYF
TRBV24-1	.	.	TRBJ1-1	TGTGCCACCGGGTACGGGGAGAACACTGAAGCTTTCTTT	CATGYGENTEAFF
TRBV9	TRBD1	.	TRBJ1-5	TGTGCCAGCACCTCCTCCCGGGACAGGGGTTTGTGGGGTGCTCAGCCCCAGCATTTT	CASTSSRDRGLWGAQPQHF
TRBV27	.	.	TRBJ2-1	TGTGCCAGCAGTTTATGGGGGACAATCAATGAGCAGTTCTTC	CASSLWGTINEQFF
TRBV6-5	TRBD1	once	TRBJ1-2	TGTGCCAGCAGTTACTTCCGTACGGGGACAGGGGTAGGCTACACCTTC	CASSYFRTGTGVGYTF
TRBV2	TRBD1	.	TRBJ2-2	TGTGCCAGCAGTGCGACAGGGGGCGGCGGCGGGGAGCTGTTTTTT	CASSATGGGGGELFF
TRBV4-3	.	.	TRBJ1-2	TGCGCCAGCAGCCCGTTACAGGGAGCTAACTATGGCTACACCTTC	CASSPLQGANYGYTF
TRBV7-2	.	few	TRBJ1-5	TGTGCCAGCAGCTTAGTGGCTAGCAATCAGCCCCAGCATTTT	CASSLVASNQPQHF
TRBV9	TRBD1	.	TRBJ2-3	TGTGCCAGCAGAGCCGGGCCAGGGGGAACAGATACGCAGTATTTT	CASRAGPGGTDTQYF
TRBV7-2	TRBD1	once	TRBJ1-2	TGTGCCAGCAGCTCCGGAGGGGGCCTCTATGGCTACACCTTC	CASSSGGGLYGYTF
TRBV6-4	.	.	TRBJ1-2	TGTGCCAGCACCTACCTTAGTACAGGGTTATTATTTTGGTGTAGGTATGGCTACACCTTC	CASTYLSTGLLFWCRYGYTF
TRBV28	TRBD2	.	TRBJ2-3	TGTGCCAGGCACCTCATGGAGCGGGGGAACACAGATACGCAGTATTTT	CARHLMERGNTDTQYF
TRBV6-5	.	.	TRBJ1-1	TGTGCCAGCCTGGGGAGACGGATTGAAGCTTTCTTT	CASLGRRIEAFF
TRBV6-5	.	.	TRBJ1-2	TGTGCCAGCAGTTACAGGGGCTATGGCTACACCTTC	CASSYRGYGYTF
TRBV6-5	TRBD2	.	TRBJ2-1	TGTGCCAGCCGGACTAGTACATGGGGTGAGCAGTTCTTC	CASRTSTWGEQFF
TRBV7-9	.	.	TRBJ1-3	TGTGCCAGCAGCGACACCCAGGGCGCAGACTCTGGAAACACCATATATTTT	CASSDTQGADSGNTIYF
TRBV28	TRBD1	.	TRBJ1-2	TGTGCCAGCAGACTTGAACAGGGGGAACACTATGGCTACACCTTC	CASRLEQGEHYGYTF
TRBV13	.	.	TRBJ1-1	TGTGCCAGCAGTTCCCGGAGCTCCATGGAAGCTTTCTTT	CASSSRSSMEAFF
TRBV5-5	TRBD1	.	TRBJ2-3	TGTGCCAGCAGCTTGGTCCTAGGACAGGGGAGTGATACGCAGTATTTT	CASSLVLGQGSDTQYF
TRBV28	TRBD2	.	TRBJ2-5	TGTGCCAGCAGTTTAGGGTTAGCGGGGGCGTTGGATCAAGAGACCCAGTACTTC	CASSLGLAGALDQETQYF
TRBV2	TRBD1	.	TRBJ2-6	TGTGCCAGCAGCGACAGGGCTGGGGCCAACGTCCTGACTTTC	CASSDRAGANVLTF
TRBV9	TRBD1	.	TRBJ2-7	TGTGCCAGCAGCGGACAGGGTTTCCACGAGCAGTACTTC	CASSGQGFHEQYF
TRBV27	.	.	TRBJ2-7	TGTGCCAGCAGTTCCAAAGGGGCAAATGGGATTTACGAGCAGTACTTC	CASSSKGANGIYEQYF
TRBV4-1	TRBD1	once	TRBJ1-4	TGCGCCAGCACCCGGGGACAGGGCTCCAATGAAAAACTGTTTTTT	CASTRGQGSNEKLFF
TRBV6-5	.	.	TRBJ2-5	TGTGCCAGCAGTTACTCACGCCCGTTGGCTCAAGAGACCCAGTACTTC	CASSYSRPLAQETQYF